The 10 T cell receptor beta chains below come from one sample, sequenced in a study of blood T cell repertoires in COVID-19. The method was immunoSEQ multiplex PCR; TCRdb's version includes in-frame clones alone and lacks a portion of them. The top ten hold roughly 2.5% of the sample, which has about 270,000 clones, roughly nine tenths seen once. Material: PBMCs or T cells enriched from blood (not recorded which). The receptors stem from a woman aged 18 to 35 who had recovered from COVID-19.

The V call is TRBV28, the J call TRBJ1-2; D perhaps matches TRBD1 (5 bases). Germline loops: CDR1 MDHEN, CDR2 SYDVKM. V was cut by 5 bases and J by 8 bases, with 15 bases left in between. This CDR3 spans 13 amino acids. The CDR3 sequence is CASSDAATGGYTF. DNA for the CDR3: TGTGCCAGCAGTGACGCCGCCACAGGAGGCTACACCTTC.

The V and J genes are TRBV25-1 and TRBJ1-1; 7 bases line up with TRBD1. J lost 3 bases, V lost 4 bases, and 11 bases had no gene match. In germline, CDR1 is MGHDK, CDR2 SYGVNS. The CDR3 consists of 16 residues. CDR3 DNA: TGTGCCAGCAGTGGCCAAGGGGGCGCACGGGACACTGAAGCTTTCTTT. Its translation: CASSGQGGARDTEAFF.

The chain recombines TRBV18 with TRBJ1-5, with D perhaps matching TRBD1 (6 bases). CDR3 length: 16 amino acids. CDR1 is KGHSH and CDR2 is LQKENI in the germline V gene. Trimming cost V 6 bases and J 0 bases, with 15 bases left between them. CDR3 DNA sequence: TGTGCCAGCTCTTCCGTGGGGGCGGGTAGCAATCAGCCCCAGCATTTT. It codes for CASSSVGAGSNQPQHF.

The CDR3 bases are TGTGCCAGCTCACCACCGGTCACAGGGACGCAAGATACGCAGTATTTT. It is translated as CASSPPVTGTQDTQYF. The chain uses TRBV18 and TRBJ2-3; perhaps TRBD1 as D (6 bases). Germline-derived CDR1 and CDR2 are KGHSH and LQKENI. There are 16 residues in the CDR3. The V end lost 0 bases, the J end lost 5 bases, and 15 bases lay between the germline ends.

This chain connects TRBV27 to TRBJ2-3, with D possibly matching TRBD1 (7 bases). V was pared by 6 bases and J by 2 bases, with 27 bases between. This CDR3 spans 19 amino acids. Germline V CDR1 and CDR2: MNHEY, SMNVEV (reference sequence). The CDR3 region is CASSRGAFRVFTTTDTQYF. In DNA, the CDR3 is TGTGCCAGCAGCAGGGGGGCCTTCAGGGTCTTCACAACCACAGATACGCAGTATTTT.

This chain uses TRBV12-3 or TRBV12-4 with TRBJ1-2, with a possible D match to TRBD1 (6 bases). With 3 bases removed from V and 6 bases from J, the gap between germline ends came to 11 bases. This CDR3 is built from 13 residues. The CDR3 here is CASSLFRGNGYTF. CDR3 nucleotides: TGTGCCAGCAGTTTGTTCAGGGGTAATGGCTACACCTTC.

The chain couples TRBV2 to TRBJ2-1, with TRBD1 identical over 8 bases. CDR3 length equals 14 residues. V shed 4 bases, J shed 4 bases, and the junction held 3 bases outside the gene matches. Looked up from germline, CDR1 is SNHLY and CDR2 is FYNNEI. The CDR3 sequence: CASSGTGLYNEQFF. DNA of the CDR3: TGTGCCAGCAGTGGGACAGGGCTATACAATGAGCAGTTCTTC.

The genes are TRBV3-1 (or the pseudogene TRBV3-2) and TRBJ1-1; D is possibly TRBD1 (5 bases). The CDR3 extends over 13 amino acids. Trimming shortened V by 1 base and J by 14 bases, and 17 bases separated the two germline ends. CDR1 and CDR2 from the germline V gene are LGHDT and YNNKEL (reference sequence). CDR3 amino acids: CASSQGAGWGSFF. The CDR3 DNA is TGTGCCAGCAGCCAAGGTGCAGGGTGGGGAAGCTTCTTT.

The CDR3 DNA is TGTGCCTGGAGAAGGGGAAATGAAAAACTGTTTTTT. Amino acid sequence: CAWRRGNEKLFF. The chain is built from TRBV30 and TRBJ1-4, with D possibly TRBD1 on 5 matching bases. The CDR3 totals 12 residues. Trimming left V 3 bases short and J 5 bases short, with 7 bases between. From germline, CDR1 is GTSNPN and CDR2 SVGIG (reference sequence).

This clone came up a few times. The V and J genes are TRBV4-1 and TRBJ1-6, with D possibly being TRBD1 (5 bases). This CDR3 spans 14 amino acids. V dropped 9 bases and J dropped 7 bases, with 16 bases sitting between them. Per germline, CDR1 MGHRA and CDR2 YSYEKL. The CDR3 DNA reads TGCGCCAGTCAGCCACACCAGGGAAATTCACCCCTCCACTTT. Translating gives CASQPHQGNSPLHF.